One T cell receptor beta chain is described in this entry. The antigen is unknown. Terminally differentiated effector memory CD45RA+ cells were excluded by CCR7 positive selection of CD45RO-negative cells. The sample is drawn from a study of shared clonotypes between healthy human individuals. Sequencing used immunoSEQ multiplex PCR; TCRdb keeps in-frame clones, though not all of them. Altogether more than 2 million clones are present, over 85% being singletons, with the ten largest covering more than 1.5%. Study findings and constraints: Clonotype sharing among donors likely depends on sequencing depth. As a rule, naive subsets had a larger estimated richness than memory subsets. Between a handful of donors, naive CD4 clonotypes were shared at a level of around 5.1%.

The CDR3 sequence is 16 residues long. Germline V gene sequence: CDR1 MNHEY, CDR2 SMNVEV (reference sequence). Trimming removed 3 bases at V and 4 bases at J, with 16 bases between. This clonotype was sampled from a man between 18 and 35 years old in good health. Some clones in this sample may be carry-over from other donors' samples. V gene TRBV27 combines with J gene TRBJ1-5; a weak D match, TRBD1 (5 bases). The sequencing input was naive CD8+ T cells from PBMCs. CDR3 sequence: CASSFIAGGTNQPQHF. CDR3 nucleotide sequence: TGTGCCAGCAGTTTTATAGCCGGGGGTACTAATCAGCCCCAGCATTTT.